This TCR beta chain was identified during a study of T cell responses to AZD1222 COVID-19 vaccine (dated by TCRdb to about 2021). Concerning the study at large: A total of more than 230 trial participants underwent TCR sequencing, of whom some 210 received two doses of AZD1222 and 26 received two doses of the MenACWY control vaccine. Trial participants were enrolled by age into subgroups of 18-55, 56-69 and 70-plus years, and approximately 150, 30 and 60 TCR-sequenced participants, respectively, were included in these subgroups. Results the study describes overall, beyond this receptor: Participants were mostly white British, with more females than males. The authors suggested clonal diversity may have been underestimated. Because no day 14 peak-response samples were available, the repertoires could be characterized only after the peak T cell response. Conclusions about previously exposed vaccinees were limited because only five to seven AZD1222 recipients were SARS-CoV-2 seropositive at baseline. The whole spike protein was spanned by vaccine-associated CD4 TCRs, and dominant responses were seen in regions 160-218 and 743-854. Epitopes outside the regions mutated in the B.1.351 and B.1.1.7 variants were reportedly recognized by nearly half of the unique spike-specific TCRs. In the small 56-69-year group, the increase in depth fell short of significance, most likely because of low power. After two AZD1222 doses, spike-specific TCR breadth and depth were significantly higher than at day 0 and than in MenACWY recipients.

The germline V gene provides CDR1 MNHNS and CDR2 SASEGT. Spanning cysteine to phenylalanine, the CDR3 consists of 17 amino acids. The only DNA kept is the CDR3, 51 bases in frame from the first base. The V and J ends are trimmed by 1 base and 2 bases, leaving 17 bases between them. This specimen's time point label, interpreted: about 28 days (+/-7) after the second vaccine dose. Per the publication, the treatment or condition label means: meningococcal conjugate vaccine given as trial control. Vaccinee samples came from UK trials COV001 and COV002, including a single-blind randomized controlled phase 2/3 trial of AZD1222 (ChAdOx1 nCoV-19) in healthy adults. For TCRbeta chain sequencing, PBMC samples from trial participants were taken at day 0 and at day 28 after the second dose. The CDR3 regions of human TCRbeta chains were analyzed by immunosequencing. The paper's processing steps were these. TCRs in the repertoires were matched against a reference library of SARS-CoV-2-specific TCRs that had been generated with the MIRA antigen-specificity platform. Breadth was defined as the fraction of unique TCRs that were SARS-CoV-2-associated. Depth was defined as the fraction of total T cells that were SARS-CoV-2-associated. Each spike-specific TCR was assigned to its reactive spike region and to a CD4 or CD8 class using the MIRA data. Log10-transformed breadth and depth values were compared by one-way ANOVA with Sidak's multiple comparisons tests. As stored in TCRdb, this immuneACCESS dataset retains in-frame rearrangements with V and J assigned. A fraction of the clones does not appear; measured against another copy, unresolved V genes explain less than half of the discrepancy, and the remainder lacks a known reason. The V and J calls and the clone size are those of that table, but D and trimming were determined from the DNA. For this sample the table gives 130,000 or so clones, of which approximately 85% were detected only once. The biggest ten clones account for 7.9% of the sample.

Notes on this clone: Its specific antigen is unknown. Qualities for individual bases were not recorded, and no much larger clone is one base off.

This receptor was taken from an adult who received the MenACWY meningococcal vaccine as a control. The sequence joins TRBV6-1 to TRBJ1-2; the D gene remains uncertain. The source material was peripheral blood, sampled 28 days after the second dose of the MenACWY control vaccine. This receptor has the CDR3 CASSEDPRAQLNYGYTF. DNA sequence: TGTGCCAGCAGTGAAGATCCCCGGGCACAGTTGAACTATGGCTACACCTTC.